The sequence of this TCR beta chain was determined in a study of shared clonotypes between healthy human individuals. TCRdb's table, derived via immunoSEQ multiplex PCR, lists solely in-frame clones and lacks some. The sample lists 2 million to 2.5 million clones; roughly 94% were seen once. The CDR3 runs 14 residues. Germline CDR1 and CDR2: SGHRS and YFSETQ. V was pared by 5 bases and J by 5 bases, with 6 bases of the junction left unmatched. This chain uses TRBV5-1 with TRBJ2-5, with TRBD2 matching over 10 bases. This TCR was recovered from a man between 18 and 35 years old in good health. Specimen: naive CD4+ T cells sorted from blood. As for subset: CD45RA+ positively selected. DNA for the CDR3: TGCGCCAGCAGGCTAGCGGGAGCTGGTGAGACCCAGTACTTC. Protein product: CASRLAGAGETQYF.